This T cell receptor beta chain emerged from a study of blood T cells in healthy people across ages. Study-wide context: In model experiments, template switching was able to capture about one barcoded beta molecule for every two T cells that were present. General observations from the study: Because sorting was not performed, PBMCs prevented conclusive naive versus antigen-experienced comparison. Greater diversity and more naive CD4+ cells were seen in long-lived donors than in aged donors.

Worth noting for this clonotype: No antigen is known for it.

Through a sample-barcoded 5' primer and a J-beta primer mix, a second PCR was run for roughly 7 to 12 cycles. TCRdb re-called the 5' RACE reads through MiXCR, storing one row per CDR3 protein. The sample yields 650,000 to 950,000 distinct CDR3 sequences, around 42% seen once. The CDR3 covers 13 residues. The germline V and J ends were trimmed by 3 bases and 5 bases, with 13 bases remaining between them. CDR1 GTSNPN and CDR2 SVGIG come from the germline V gene (reference sequence). This clonotype was obtained from a man between 60 and 70 years old in good health. Sequenced: blood. This chain links TRBV30 with TRBJ1-1; D is undetermined. The CDR3 spells CAWRRPPRTEAFF. DNA of the CDR3: TGTGCCTGGAGGAGGCCACCGAGGACTGAAGCTTTCTTT.